The T cell receptor beta chain described here comes from a study of blood T cells in healthy people across ages. Points from the study as a whole: Diversity figures based on one million T cells were deemed too low. The CMV status of each donor remained undetermined, and this could have confounded shifts in expanded clonotypes.

The CDR3 runs 14 residues. The V gene's germline CDR1 is MNHEY and CDR2 SMNVEV (reference sequence). V shed 4 bases and J 9 bases; nucleotides not matched to a gene: 6. Comments on this clonotype: Its antigen remains unidentified.

With a J-beta primer mix and a sample-barcoded 5' primer, a second PCR ran about 7 to 12 cycles. TCRdb recomputed calls from the 5' RACE reads with MiXCR, one row per CDR3 protein. The data show 800,000 or so distinct CDR3 sequences, with just under 25% seen just once and approximately 3.7% held by the top ten. These same records also appear under a second study, on T cells of mothers and their children. From that report: Slightly higher but non-significant overlap marked related mother-child pairs versus unrelated pairs.

This sequence was found in a boy between 10 and 17 years old in good health. Sequencing was performed on blood. The chain links TRBV27 to TRBJ1-6; 7 bases are shared with TRBD1. The CDR3 here is CASSSPTGLSPLHF. The CDR3 coding sequence is TGTGCCAGCAGTTCACCGACAGGGCTTTCACCCCTCCACTTT.